These T cell receptor beta chains were read from a single sample in a study of T cell responses to AZD1222 COVID-19 vaccine. Repertoires were generated with immunoSEQ multiplex PCR, while TCRdb's copy carries only in-frame clones and drops some. The table has over 110,000 clones, roughly 90% seen once; the top ten hold 1.5% to 2%. The sample here was peripheral blood, taken 28 days after the second AZD1222 dose. These receptors all stem from an adult who received the AZD1222 COVID-19 vaccine. Each CDR3 is given with its conserved first and last residue. The order of the fields is J gene, clone size, D gene, V gene, CDR3 protein, CDR3 DNA. A D gene is named only where the DNA matches it firmly. Some rows mark clone size as missing; the rest say once, few, many or name a class of expanded clone.

>TRBJ2-2|-|-|TRBV5-1
CASSTDSFTGELFF
TGCGCCAGCAGCACGGACAGCTTCACCGGGGAGCTGTTTTTT
>TRBJ1-4|few|TRBD1|TRBV24-1
CATSDQTAGGGEKLFF
TGTGCCACCAGTGATCAGACAGCAGGGGGTGGTGAAAAACTGTTTTTT
>TRBJ1-2|-|-|TRBV11-2
CASSLRGGYGYTF
TGTGCCAGCAGCTTACGGGGAGGCTATGGCTACACCTTC
>TRBJ2-3|-|-|TRBV18
CASSPGGGGTDTQYF
TGTGCCAGCTCACCAGGGGGTGGTGGCACAGATACGCAGTATTTT
>TRBJ2-7|-|TRBD2|TRBV28
CASSLRPSGSYEQYF
TGTGCCAGCAGTTTACGGCCTAGCGGGAGCTACGAGCAGTACTTC
>TRBJ1-2|-|-|TRBV6-2/TRBV6-3
CASSQTSFVNYGYTF
TGTGCCAGCAGCCAGACCAGTTTTGTCAACTATGGCTACACCTTC
>TRBJ1-2|-|-|TRBV5-4
CASSLPGNYGYTF
TGTGCCAGCAGCTTGCCAGGGAACTATGGCTACACCTTC
>TRBJ1-1|-|-|TRBV5-1
CASRGTVNTEAFF
TGCGCCAGCAGAGGGACGGTGAACACTGAAGCTTTCTTT
>TRBJ2-2|once|-|TRBV7-9
CASTLGNRVDGELFF
TGTGCCAGCACCTTAGGGAACAGGGTGGACGGGGAGCTGTTTTTT
>TRBJ1-5|-|TRBD1|TRBV19
CASSPTRQGGYSNQPQHF
TGTGCCAGTAGTCCCACCCGACAGGGGGGCTATAGCAATCAGCCCCAGCATTTT
>TRBJ2-5|-|-|TRBV18
CASSPNRQETQYF
TGTGCCAGCTCACCCAATCGCCAAGAGACCCAGTACTTC
>TRBJ1-6|-|-|TRBV21-1
CASSKAEGQSFYNSPLHF
TGTGCCAGCAGCAAAGCCGAGGGACAAAGTTTCTATAATTCACCCCTCCACTTT
>TRBJ2-2|-|TRBD2|TRBV28
CASTHLAGGGTGELFF
TGTGCCAGCACCCACTTAGCGGGAGGGGGCACCGGGGAGCTGTTTTTT
>TRBJ2-2|-|-|TRBV19
CASSLGRENTGELFF
TGTGCCAGTAGTCTGGGCCGCGAGAACACCGGGGAGCTGTTTTTT
>TRBJ1-2|-|-|TRBV4-1
CASSQDLYFLLGYTF
TGCGCCAGCAGCCAAGATCTTTATTTCCTCCTTGGCTACACCTTC
>TRBJ1-4|-|TRBD1|TRBV9
CASSAQQGANEKLFF
TGTGCCAGCAGCGCTCAACAGGGGGCTAATGAAAAACTGTTTTTT
>TRBJ1-1|few|-|TRBV19
CASSNRETEAFF
TGTGCCAGTAGTAACAGGGAGACTGAAGCTTTCTTT
>TRBJ1-1|-|-|TRBV28
CASSLLGNTEAFF
TGTGCCAGCAGTTTATTGGGTAACACTGAAGCTTTCTTT
>TRBJ2-2|once|-|TRBV6-5
CASSYSDRTNTGELFF
TGTGCCAGCAGTTACTCCGACAGGACGAACACCGGGGAGCTGTTTTTT
>TRBJ1-1|-|TRBD1|TRBV28
CASSQWGQGNTEAFF
TGTGCCAGCAGTCAATGGGGACAGGGCAACACTGAAGCTTTCTTT
>TRBJ1-2|-|-|TRBV4-3
CASSQDEQARFSGYTF
TGCGCCAGCAGCCAAGATGAACAGGCCCGTTTTAGTGGCTACACCTTC
>TRBJ1-2|-|-|TRBV7-9
CASSFPGGYTF
TGTGCCAGCAGCTTCCCGGGTGGCTACACCTTC
>TRBJ2-1|once|TRBD2|TRBV20-1
CSASPSGRAVSNEQFF
TGCAGTGCTAGTCCTAGCGGGAGGGCCGTAAGCAATGAGCAGTTCTTC
>TRBJ1-1|-|-|TRBV7-6
CASSLGPTENTEAFF
TGTGCCAGCAGCTTAGGCCCGACAGAGAACACTGAAGCTTTCTTT
>TRBJ1-2|-|-|TRBV28
CASSFGVTNYGYTF
TGTGCCAGCAGTTTTGGTGTCACCAACTATGGCTACACCTTC
>TRBJ2-2|-|-|TRBV18
CASSPGTTGELFF
TGTGCCAGCTCCCCAGGAACGACCGGGGAGCTGTTTTTT
>TRBJ1-1|-|-|TRBV2
CASTWGGLGGTEAFF
TGTGCCAGCACCTGGGGTGGGCTGGGGGGCACTGAAGCTTTCTTT
>TRBJ1-5|-|TRBD1|TRBV2
CASSGQGGGINQPQHF
TGTGCCAGCAGTGGACAGGGAGGGGGAATAAATCAGCCCCAGCATTTT
>TRBJ2-5|-|-|TRBV19
CASSPQWGQETQYF
TGTGCCAGTAGTCCCCAATGGGGCCAAGAGACCCAGTACTTC
>TRBJ2-3|once|TRBD2|TRBV5-5
CASSLNGGSVTDTQYF
TGTGCCAGCAGCTTGAATGGCGGGAGTGTGACAGATACGCAGTATTTT
>TRBJ1-2|-|TRBD1|TRBV2
CASRTTGHGYTF
TGTGCCAGCAGAACGACAGGGCATGGCTACACCTTC
>TRBJ2-1|-|-|TRBV6-4
CASSESESYNEQFF
TGTGCCAGCAGTGAGTCGGAATCCTACAATGAGCAGTTCTTC
>TRBJ2-5|few|-|TRBV6-4
CASRGSRQETQYF
TGTGCCAGCAGAGGCAGCAGGCAAGAGACCCAGTACTTC
>TRBJ1-3|-|-|TRBV28
CASSPGTRGNTIYF
TGTGCCAGCAGTCCCGGGACACGTGGAAACACCATATATTTT
>TRBJ2-6|-|-|TRBV7-3
CASSLNSPKASGANVLTF
TGTGCCAGCAGCTTAAATAGCCCAAAGGCTTCTGGGGCCAACGTCCTGACTTTC
>TRBJ2-6|-|-|TRBV18
CASSPREAGANVLTF
TGTGCCAGCTCACCCAGGGAGGCTGGGGCCAACGTCCTGACTTTC
>TRBJ2-3|-|TRBD2|TRBV27
CASRTSGRDTQYF
TGTGCCAGCAGGACTAGCGGGAGAGATACGCAGTATTTT
>TRBJ1-1|-|TRBD1|TRBV10-1
CASSELGQPHTEAFF
TGCGCCAGCAGTGAGTTGGGACAGCCCCACACTGAAGCTTTCTTT
>TRBJ1-2|once|-|TRBV13
CASTRTSIYGYTF
TGTGCCAGCACCCGGACAAGCATCTATGGCTACACCTTC
>TRBJ2-1|-|TRBD2|TRBV9
CASSVGGSGRAEQFF
TGTGCCAGCAGCGTAGGGGGTAGCGGGAGGGCTGAGCAGTTCTTC
>TRBJ2-7|-|TRBD2|TRBV4-3
CASSQEASGTNPSYEQYF
TGCGCCAGCAGCCAAGAGGCTAGCGGGACTAACCCCTCCTACGAGCAGTACTTC
>TRBJ1-1|-|-|TRBV18
CASSPLSDGMNTEAFF
TGTGCCAGCTCACCACTCTCGGACGGAATGAACACTGAAGCTTTCTTT
>TRBJ1-6|-|TRBD1|TRBV3-1/TRBV3-2
CASSQEAGQSSYNSPLHF
TGTGCCAGCAGCCAAGAGGCGGGACAGAGCTCCTATAATTCACCCCTCCACTTT
>TRBJ2-5|-|-|TRBV10-1
CASSESTGRQETQYF
TGCGCCAGCAGTGAGTCCACAGGTCGCCAAGAGACCCAGTACTTC
>TRBJ2-2|-|-|TRBV28
CASSPLPLSRELFF
TGTGCCAGCAGTCCCCTTCCACTGAGTCGGGAGCTGTTTTTT
>TRBJ1-4|-|-|TRBV27
CASSPVGEKLFF
TGTGCCAGCAGCCCTGTGGGTGAAAAACTGTTTTTT
>TRBJ1-1|-|-|TRBV24-1
CATSESRDTRGEAFF
TGTGCCACCAGTGAGTCCCGGGACACCCGGGGGGAAGCTTTCTTT
>TRBJ1-3|once|TRBD1|TRBV7-2
CASSLYETGTGNTIYF
TGTGCCAGCAGCTTATACGAGACAGGGACTGGAAACACCATATATTTT
>TRBJ1-3|-|-|TRBV11-2
CASSLDPSGNTIYF
TGTGCCAGCAGCTTAGACCCGTCTGGAAACACCATATATTTT
>TRBJ1-1|-|TRBD1|TRBV7-6
CASKGQGNTEAFF
TGTGCCAGCAAGGGACAGGGCAACACTGAAGCTTTCTTT
>TRBJ2-2|-|TRBD1|TRBV18
CASSSGQGAGTGELFF
TGTGCCAGCTCATCCGGACAGGGGGCTGGAACCGGGGAGCTGTTTTTT
>TRBJ2-3|-|TRBD1|TRBV18
CASSPGQGRPDTDTQYF
TGTGCCAGCTCACCGGGACAGGGGCGTCCCGACACAGATACGCAGTATTTT
>TRBJ1-5|-|-|TRBV6-5
CASSDSLGNQPQHF
TGTGCCAGCAGTGACTCCCTGGGGAATCAGCCCCAGCATTTT
>TRBJ2-7|-|-|TRBV4-1
CASSQDLARAGEQYF
TGCGCCAGCAGCCAAGATCTGGCCAGGGCCGGCGAGCAGTACTTC
>TRBJ1-4|-|-|TRBV5-1
CASSLVGAIGEKLFF
TGCGCCAGCAGCTTGGTAGGGGCGATTGGGGAAAAACTGTTTTTT